The entry that follows covers one T cell receptor (beta chain) sequence. The read ends 3 residues shy of where the CDR3 ends; the end is completed using the germline J gene. This entry belongs to a study of T cells in women clearing cervical HPV infection. Study-wide context: Women with histologically confirmed HPV16-related CIN3 or worse, 2 with invasive cancer, served as cases. Controls gave blood once infection was undetectable; cases at lesion identification.

The CDR3 extends over 14 amino acids. V lost 2 bases, J lost 8 bases, and 6 bases stayed unmatched. Germline-derived CDR1 and CDR2 are SGHDT and YYEEEE. TCRdb's table, derived via immunoSEQ multiplex PCR, lists solely in-frame clones and lacks some. Across 20,000 to 25,000 clones, the top ten clones capture over 5% of the sample. This chain uses TRBV5-6 with TRBJ1-4; TRBD1 matches at 7 bases. The TCR was taken from a woman aged 18-70 years with a cervical HPV16 infection that either progressed to CIN3+ or cleared (not recorded which). Sequencing was done on a sample of blood buffy coat. The sequenced CDR3 bases are TGTGCCAGCAGCTTAACAGGGGTTGGGGAAAAA. Its translation is CASSLTGVGEK. The CDR3 in full is CASSLTGVGEKLFF. Filled out from reference TRBV5-6 and TRBJ1-4, the complete variable domain reads DAGVTQSPTHLIKTRGQQVTLRCSPKSGHDTVSWYQQALGQGPQFIFQYYEEEERQRGNFPDRFSGHQFPNYSSELNVNALLLGDSALYLCASSLTGVGEKLFFGSGTQLSVL.